These T cell receptor beta chains were read from a single sample in a study of T cell changes during pregnancy in multiple sclerosis. The protocol was immunoSEQ multiplex PCR, while the TCRdb copy is restricted to in-frame clones and leaves out a portion. The data contain fewer than 35,000 clones, under 95% of them seen just once; the ten biggest clones take up roughly 0.4%. The sequencing used CD4+ T cells from peripheral blood mononuclear cells, collected in the second trimester of pregnancy. Receptors originate from a female donor with multiple sclerosis, enrolled in a pregnancy study. Both conserved end residues are part of each CDR3. A D gene is named only where the DNA matches it firmly. Size tells how often a clone was seen (once, few, many) or the class of an expanded clone, and some rows leave it out.

TGTGCCAGCAGCGCCCCCAGACAGGATCGGTTCTTC	CASSAPRQDRFF	12	TRBV9	TRBJ2-1	NA	NA
TGTGCCAGCAGCAAGGATCGGGAGGAAAAACAGGGGGCCTATGGCTACACCTTC	CASSKDREEKQGAYGYTF	18	TRBV21-1	TRBJ1-2	NA	NA
TGTGCCTGGAGGGGGGGGAGAGGAGAGACCCAGTACTTC	CAWRGGRGETQYF	13	TRBV30	TRBJ2-5	NA	TRBD2
TGTGCCAGCGCCCGGACAGGGGGCTCCTACGAGCAGTACTTC	CASARTGGSYEQYF	14	TRBV9	TRBJ2-7	NA	TRBD1
TGTGCCTGGAGCCCTCTAGCGGGAGGCGAGACCCAGTACTTC	CAWSPLAGGETQYF	14	TRBV30	TRBJ2-5	NA	TRBD2
TGTGCCAGCAGCCCAGGGCCAGGGCGCCAAGAGACCCAGTACTTC	CASSPGPGRQETQYF	15	TRBV4-2	TRBJ2-5	NA	NA
TGTGCCAGCAGCTTAGGGCAACCAGGTCGTTCCTACAATGAGCAGTTCTTC	CASSLGQPGRSYNEQFF	17	TRBV7-9	TRBJ2-1	NA	NA
TGTGCCAGCAGCTTAGGGGACACTCTAGCAACTAATGAAAAACTGTTTTTT	CASSLGDTLATNEKLFF	17	TRBV7-9	TRBJ1-4	NA	NA
TGTGCCAGCAGTGAAGCGCAGCAGGTGGTGTATGGCTACACCTTC	CASSEAQQVVYGYTF	15	TRBV6-1	TRBJ1-2	NA	NA
TGCAGCGTCTTGGGACTAGCGGAATCCTACAATGAGCAGTTCTTC	CSVLGLAESYNEQFF	15	TRBV29-1	TRBJ2-1	NA	TRBD2
TGTGCCAGCAGAAGATTAGGGACAGGGTATGGGGAGACCCAGTACTTC	CASRRLGTGYGETQYF	16	TRBV27	TRBJ2-5	NA	TRBD1
TGCAGCGTCTTACAGGGAGATGGCTACACCTTC	CSVLQGDGYTF	11	TRBV29-1	TRBJ1-2	NA	NA
TGCGCCAGCAGCCTGGGACTAGCTGCTACTAGCACAGATACGCAGTATTTT	CASSLGLAATSTDTQYF	17	TRBV5-1	TRBJ2-3	NA	TRBD2
TGTGCCTGGAGTGTACTCCCCCCGCCTGGGGCCAGTGAGCAGTTCTTC	CAWSVLPPPGASEQFF	16	TRBV30	TRBJ2-1	once	NA
TGTGCCAGCAGGATGGGACAGGGAGATGAAAAACTGTTTTTT	CASRMGQGDEKLFF	14	TRBV2	TRBJ1-4	NA	TRBD1
TGTGCCAGTAACCGGGACTCGTCCTACAATGAGCAGTTCTTC	CASNRDSSYNEQFF	14	TRBV5-5	TRBJ2-1	NA	NA
TGTGCCAGTAGTCCCAGGGTAAACTATGGCTACACCTTC	CASSPRVNYGYTF	13	TRBV19	TRBJ1-2	NA	NA
TGCGCCAGCAGCCCAGGACATCCCATCTCTGGAAACACCATATATTTT	CASSPGHPISGNTIYF	16	TRBV5-1	TRBJ1-3	NA	NA
TGTGCCAGCTCACCCAAGCATGGGGAGACAGGTGAAGCTTTCTTT	CASSPKHGETGEAFF	15	TRBV18	TRBJ1-1	NA	NA
TGTGCCACCTCGGACAGACGTTTAGAGACCCAGTACTTC	CATSDRRLETQYF	13	TRBV19	TRBJ2-5	NA	NA
TGCGCCAGCAGCTTCACAACTAGCGTCACAGATACGCAGTATTTT	CASSFTTSVTDTQYF	15	TRBV5-1	TRBJ2-3	NA	TRBD2
TGTGCCAGCAGCACTAGGGGACTAGCGGGAGTTGAGACCCAGTACTTC	CASSTRGLAGVETQYF	16	TRBV7-2	TRBJ2-5	once	TRBD2
TGTGCCAGCTCACTTACCGGGACAGGGGGCGACTATGGCTACACCTTC	CASSLTGTGGDYGYTF	16	TRBV18	TRBJ1-2	NA	TRBD1
TGTGCCAGTGGACTGATACCTAACTATGGCTACACCTTC	CASGLIPNYGYTF	13	TRBV19	TRBJ1-2	NA	NA
TGTGCCAGCAGCTTAGTTGTCTGGCCCTTAACCGGGGAGCTGTTTTTT	CASSLVVWPLTGELFF	16	TRBV11-3	TRBJ2-2	NA	NA
TGTGCCAGCAGACCCGTTAGCGGGGTCAGCTCCTACGAGCAGTACTTC	CASRPVSGVSSYEQYF	16	TRBV6-6	TRBJ2-7	NA	TRBD2
TGTGCCACCAGGGACAGGGGTTACAATGAGCAGTTCTTC	CATRDRGYNEQFF	13	TRBV10-3	TRBJ2-1	once	TRBD1
TGTGCCAGCAGTCAAACAGGGAACACTGAAGCTTTCTTT	CASSQTGNTEAFF	13	TRBV2	TRBJ1-1	NA	NA
TGTGCCAGTAGCCCTGGGAGAGATCGAAAGTTCTTC	CASSPGRDRKFF	12	TRBV19	TRBJ2-1	NA	NA
TGTGCCTGGAGTGTCGCTTCTGCCACTACCTACAATGAGCAGTTCTTC	CAWSVASATTYNEQFF	16	TRBV30	TRBJ2-1	once	NA
TGTGCCAGCAGCTTAGACAGAAACAACTACGAGCAGTACTTC	CASSLDRNNYEQYF	14	TRBV7-9	TRBJ2-7	NA	NA
TGCGCCAGCAGCGGGGGGGGACAAGGGACAGGGCGGTACGAGCAGTACTTC	CASSGGGQGTGRYEQYF	17	TRBV5-1	TRBJ2-7	NA	TRBD1
TGTGCCAGCAGCCAAGAGGAGAAACTAGCGGGAGTCCCCAATGAGCAGTTCTTC	CASSQEEKLAGVPNEQFF	18	TRBV4-2	TRBJ2-1	NA	TRBD2
TGTGCCAGCAGCTTAGGTACCAGCGGGAGTGGTACGCAGTATTTT	CASSLGTSGSGTQYF	15	TRBV7-8	TRBJ2-3	NA	TRBD2
TGCGCCAGCAGCTTCATGACAGGGCCCGACGAGCAGTACTTC	CASSFMTGPDEQYF	14	TRBV5-1	TRBJ2-7	NA	TRBD1
TGTGCCAGCAGCCAAGAAGGGGCGTCCCTTATCGAAGGCTACGAGCAGTACTTC	CASSQEGASLIEGYEQYF	18	TRBV4-2	TRBJ2-7	NA	NA
TGCAGCGTTCGATACGGACAGGGGATAGACGAGCAGTACTTC	CSVRYGQGIDEQYF	14	TRBV29-1	TRBJ2-7	NA	TRBD1